This T cell receptor (beta chain) was observed in a study of shared clonotypes between healthy human individuals. CD45RO-negative, CCR7-selected cells formed the naive CD8 fraction, which excluded terminally differentiated effector memory CD45RA+ cells. CDR3 length: 14 residues. The ends lost 2 bases at V and 4 bases at J; junction bases unmatched: 3. From germline, CDR1 is SGHRS and CDR2 YFSETQ. Regarding the study as a whole: Naive CD4 clonotype sharing across a few donors was approximately 5.2%. Only a few donors were included, so the genetic and exposure-history diversity represented was limited.

Replicate PCRs run on sorted subsets employed around 200 ng DNA, around 27,000 T cell genomes. This table comes from immunoSEQ multiplex PCR, and its TCRdb copy is limited to in-frame clones, with some not included. Of about 580,000 clones in the sample, roughly 98% were seen once. Details on this clone: The antigen remains undetermined.

Sequencing was done on a sample of naive CD8+ T cells sorted from blood. V is TRBV5-1 and J is TRBJ1-2, with 9 bases aligning to TRBD1. The receptor comes from a young man in good health. Written as DNA, the CDR3 is TGCGCCAGCAGCTTTATGACAGGGGGCTATGGCTACACCTTC. The encoded protein is CASSFMTGGYGYTF.